A selection of T cell receptor beta chains follows, all from one sample in a study of PD-L1 blockade in urothelial cancer. Generated by immunoSEQ multiplex PCR, the TCRdb table keeps only in-frame clones and is missing some. This table has about 52,000 clones, roughly 80% appearing once. The sample here was PBMCs, taken around atezolizumab (anti-PD-L1) treatment. The origin of the receptors is a man between 65 and 85 years old with urothelial cancer. The CDR3 runs from the conserved cysteine through the conserved F or W. Each record gives: CDR3 protein, J gene, V gene.

CDR3aa: CASSPRTATGELFF
j_gene: TRBJ2-2
v_gene: TRBV5-6

CDR3aa: CASSRDRFGETQYF
j_gene: TRBJ2-5
v_gene: TRBV5-1

CDR3aa: CASSLPGWDRGATGELFF
j_gene: TRBJ2-2
v_gene: TRBV11-3

CDR3aa: CASSPGTGGRAGGGTQYF
j_gene: TRBJ2-3
v_gene: TRBV14

CDR3aa: CASSLGGGRANEQFF
j_gene: TRBJ2-1
v_gene: TRBV13

CDR3aa: CASSFSISETQYF
j_gene: TRBJ2-5
v_gene: TRBV7-9

CDR3aa: CASSAAGGGNQPQHF
j_gene: TRBJ1-5
v_gene: TRBV6-6

CDR3aa: CASSLRNAGELFF
j_gene: TRBJ2-2
v_gene: TRBV11-3

CDR3aa: CASSPSGGRLFF
j_gene: TRBJ1-4
v_gene: TRBV18

CDR3aa: CASSGTDRGNEQFF
j_gene: TRBJ2-1
v_gene: TRBV5-1

CDR3aa: CASSVVGDFGAEQYF
j_gene: TRBJ2-7
v_gene: TRBV9

CDR3aa: CASSLGGGAKNIQYF
j_gene: TRBJ2-4
v_gene: TRBV11-3

CDR3aa: CASSSLSGRYNEQFF
j_gene: TRBJ2-1
v_gene: TRBV28

CDR3aa: CASGTTPGGYTF
j_gene: TRBJ1-2
v_gene: TRBV6-5

CDR3aa: CASSPGTGNTIYF
j_gene: TRBJ1-3
v_gene: TRBV18

CDR3aa: CASSPTGTGAGGYTF
j_gene: TRBJ1-2
v_gene: TRBV18

CDR3aa: CASSQGPQGRSQPQHF
j_gene: TRBJ1-5
v_gene: TRBV4-1

CDR3aa: CASRINLRADTQYF
j_gene: TRBJ2-3
v_gene: TRBV2

CDR3aa: CASSLTGGADTQYF
j_gene: TRBJ2-3
v_gene: TRBV7-7

CDR3aa: CASSLDRTGSDTIYF
j_gene: TRBJ1-3
v_gene: TRBV11-2

CDR3aa: CASSPQDTGELFF
j_gene: TRBJ2-2
v_gene: TRBV6-4

CDR3aa: CASSFFSGQETQYF
j_gene: TRBJ2-5
v_gene: TRBV5-1

CDR3aa: CASSPGFVSYNEQFF
j_gene: TRBJ2-1
v_gene: TRBV5-4